These 18 T cell receptor beta chains share one sample of origin, sequenced in a study of cytotoxic CD8 clonotypes in ibrutinib-treated CLL. The data were produced by immunoSEQ multiplex PCR, yet TCRdb's version contains in-frame clones alone and is incomplete. The sample lists 150,000 or so clones, approximately 80% occurring once. The sample here was PBMCs, taken after 36 months of ibrutinib treatment. The source of these receptors is a human donor with chronic lymphocytic leukemia.

In this sample, this clone turned up a few times. The V and J genes are TRBV25-1 and TRBJ2-7; possibly TRBD1 for D (5 bases). The CDR3 length is 14 residues. V was cut by 4 bases and J by 3 bases, with 13 bases left in between. Germline CDR1 is MGHDK and CDR2 is SYGVNS. The CDR3, as DNA: TGTGCCAGCAGTGCCCAAGACAGAATCTACGAGCAGTACTTC. It translates to CASSAQDRIYEQYF.

The chain is built from TRBV19 and TRBJ1-1; TRBD1 might be the D (5 bases). The CDR3 runs to 14 residues. The V gene lost 1 base and the J gene lost 4 bases, with 10 bases spanning the gap. The germline CDR1 and CDR2 sequences are LNHDA and SQIVND (reference sequence). In DNA, the CDR3 is TGTGCCAGTAGTATAGTGGGGGTAGTCACTGAAGCTTTCTTT. It codes for CASSIVGVVTEAFF.

V is TRBV5-1 and J is TRBJ1-2; 11 positions match TRBD1. Germline lookup yields CDR1 SGHRS and CDR2 YFSETQ. V lost 0 bases, J lost 2 bases, and 6 bases stayed unmatched. CDR3 length equals 17 residues. CDR3 DNA sequence: TGCGCCAGCAGCTTGGGTGGACAGGGGGCGCAGAACTATGGCTACACCTTC. Translating it yields CASSLGGQGAQNYGYTF.

V and J are TRBV6-6 and TRBJ1-5, with 7 bases fitting TRBD1. Germline CDR1 and CDR2: MNHNY and SVGAGI (reference sequence). V gave up 8 bases and J gave up 1 base; unmatched junction bases: 8. The CDR3 length is 15 residues. CDR3 loop: CASDKTGASNQPQHF. Here the CDR3 DNA reads TGTGCCAGCGACAAAACAGGGGCGAGCAATCAGCCCCAGCATTTT.

This CDR3 is CASSLVLPPGQPQHF. For the CDR3, the DNA is TGTGCCAGCAGCTTAGTCCTCCCTCCGGGTCAGCCCCAGCATTTT. The chain recombines TRBV7-8 with TRBJ1-5; no firm D call. CDR1 SGHVS and CDR2 FQNEAQ come from the germline V gene. The V end was cut by 1 base, the J end by 6 bases, with 13 bases between. CDR3 length: 15 residues.

The CDR3 region has the DNA TGTGCCAGCAGGTCCGCCGGGACATCAGGGCACAATGAGCAGTTCTTC. This sequence encodes CASRSAGTSGHNEQFF. The rearrangement uses TRBV6-6 and TRBJ2-1; tentative D call: TRBD1 (6 bases). Germline V gene data show CDR1 as MNHNY and CDR2 as SVGAGI (reference sequence). CDR3 length: 16 residues. The V end lost 6 bases, the J end lost 5 bases, and 20 bases lay between the germline ends.

The chain recombines TRBV6-5 with TRBJ2-7; a possible D gene is TRBD1 (5 bases). Germline V gene data show CDR1 as MNHEY and CDR2 as SVGAGI. Trimming took off 2 bases at V and 3 bases at J, with 17 bases between the two ends. The CDR3 covers 16 residues. In DNA form, the CDR3 reads TGTGCCAGCAGTTACCTTCAGGGAACCGGAGTCTACGAGCAGTACTTC. Its protein is CASSYLQGTGVYEQYF.

This chain joins TRBV4-1 and TRBJ2-7; D is possibly TRBD2 (6 bases). This CDR3 comprises 15 residues. The V gene lost 3 bases and the J gene lost 5 bases, with 17 bases spanning the gap. Per the germline V gene, CDR1 is MGHRA and CDR2 is YSYEKL. The CDR3 sequence: CASSHLAGNSDEQYF. The CDR3 DNA reads TGCGCCAGCAGCCACCTCGCGGGAAACTCGGACGAGCAGTACTTC.

The chain uses TRBV6-6 and TRBJ1-5; TRBD1 matches 8 bases. Trimming took 6 bases from V and 1 from J; bases not matched to a gene: 5. CDR1 and CDR2 (germline): MNHNY, SVGAGI (reference sequence). The CDR3 consists of 15 residues. The CDR3 region has the DNA TGTGCCAGCAGGAGGACAGGGAAAAGCAATCAGCCCCAGCATTTT. Protein sequence: CASRRTGKSNQPQHF.

This clone was observed a few times. The gene calls are TRBV6-4 and TRBJ1-1; 9 nucleotides agree with TRBD1. Germline CDR1 and CDR2: MRHNA and SNTAGT. Trimming cost V 7 bases and J 1 base; bases outside gene matches: 4. The CDR3 is 14 amino acids. CDR3 sequence: CASKRDRANTEAFF. CDR3 coding DNA: TGTGCCAGCAAAAGGGACAGGGCGAACACTGAAGCTTTCTTT.

The chain couples TRBV18 to TRBJ1-2, with D possibly being TRBD1 (5 bases). The CDR3 covers 16 residues. The germline CDR1 and CDR2 sequences are KGHSH and LQKENI. V gave up 3 bases and J gave up 3 bases, with 17 bases separating them. CDR3 in amino acids: CASSPPRGSGDYGYTF. The CDR3 DNA reads TGTGCCAGCTCACCCCCAAGGGGTAGCGGGGACTATGGCTACACCTTC.

This clone was recorded once. Here the CDR3 DNA reads TGTGCCAGCAATGCGTTGGCGGAGGGGAACTATGGCTACACCTTC. Translated: CASNALAEGNYGYTF. The V and J genes are TRBV28 and TRBJ1-2; possibly TRBD1 for D (5 bases). This CDR3 is built from 15 residues. V dropped 7 bases and J dropped 2 bases, with 17 bases sitting between them. CDR1 and CDR2 (germline): MDHEN, SYDVKM.

This clone was seen a handful of times. The gene calls are TRBV9 and TRBJ2-1; D is unclear. The V end lost 0 bases, the J end lost 3 bases, and 7 bases lay between the germline ends. This CDR3 has 14 residues. From germline, CDR1 is SGDLS and CDR2 YYNGEE. The CDR3 DNA follows: TGTGCCAGCAGCGTAGGACACCACTACAATGAGCAGTTCTTC. Residues: CASSVGHHYNEQFF.

The chain has TRBV5-8 and TRBJ2-7; D might be TRBD2 (6 bases). This CDR3 has 15 amino acids. V was pared by 2 bases and J by 2 bases, with 14 bases between. The germline gives CDR1 SGHTS, CDR2 YDEGEE. The CDR3 DNA reads as TGTGCCAGCAGCTTTATCGGGGGTGGAACCTACGAGCAGTACTTC. This translates into CASSFIGGGTYEQYF.

This clone was detected many times. V gene TRBV9 combines with J gene TRBJ2-2; D remains unclear. Germline V gene data show CDR1 as SGDLS and CDR2 as YYNGEE. This CDR3 is 11 amino acids long. V shed 6 bases and J shed 5 bases, with 5 bases lying between them. Here the CDR3 DNA reads TGTGCCAGCACCGATACCGGGGAGCTGTTTTTT. It codes for CASTDTGELFF.

V usage is TRBV28 and J usage is TRBJ2-1; D unclear. CDR3 length: 15 residues. The V gene lost 6 bases and the J gene lost 9 bases, with 21 bases spanning the gap. Per germline, CDR1 MDHEN and CDR2 SYDVKM. CDR3 bases: TGTGCCAGCAGGGGCCAGTTTAAGGGCACAATTGAGCAGTTCTTC. The encoded protein is CASRGQFKGTIEQFF.

This chain links TRBV6-5 with TRBJ1-6; D call uncertain. Trimming pared 2 bases from V and 8 bases from J, leaving 7 bases between. Germline CDR1 MNHEY, CDR2 SVGAGI. This CDR3 is built from 13 residues. CDR3 DNA sequence: TGTGCCAGCAGTTACATGACACATTCACCCCTCCACTTT. Translating it yields CASSYMTHSPLHF.

The chain links TRBV4-1 to TRBJ2-5, with D maybe TRBD1 (6 bases). The V gene lost 3 bases and the J gene lost 4 bases, with 15 bases spanning the gap. From germline, CDR1 is MGHRA and CDR2 YSYEKL. The CDR3 loop spans 15 amino acids. The CDR3 here is CASSHSSSGAETQYF. The CDR3 DNA follows: TGCGCCAGCAGCCACTCGTCGTCAGGGGCAGAGACCCAGTACTTC.